This is a list of T cell receptor beta chains from one sample in a study of CD8 T cells in Susac syndrome. From the immunoSEQ multiplex PCR reads, TCRdb called clonotypes with MiXCR, one entry per CDR3 protein. The sample has 90,000 to 150,000 distinct CDR3 sequences, approximately 93% seen once. Material for sequencing was CD4+ T cells from PBMCs. The receptors were gathered from a human donor with multiple sclerosis. Both conserved end residues are part of each CDR3. A D gene is named only where the DNA matches it firmly. Clone size, where shown, is once, few, many, or a class for clones that have expanded.

V	D	size	J	CDR3	DNA
TRBV19	NA	NA	TRBJ1-3	CASSIDTVSGNTIYF	TGTGCCAGTAGTATTGATACAGTCTCTGGAAACACCATATATTTT
TRBV29-1	NA	few	TRBJ1-1	CSVGSGNTEAFF	TGCAGCGTTGGTTCGGGGAACACTGAAGCTTTCTTT
TRBV6-1	NA	NA	TRBJ1-1	CASSEYRGTTEAFF	TGTGCCAGCAGTGAATATCGAGGGACCACTGAAGCTTTCTTT
TRBV3-1	NA	NA	TRBJ2-7	CASSQPGSLAYEQYF	TGTGCCAGCAGCCAACCGGGATCGCTCGCCTACGAGCAGTACTTC
TRBV7-9	NA	NA	TRBJ2-7	CASSLVNSYEQYF	TGTGCCAGCAGCTTAGTGAACAGCTACGAGCAGTACTTC
TRBV3-1	NA	NA	TRBJ1-2	CASSQRGYSQGYGYTF	TGTGCCAGCAGCCAAAGAGGCTATTCGCAGGGCTATGGCTACACCTTC
TRBV11-3	NA	NA	TRBJ2-2	CAIAGTISGELFF	TGTGCCATTGCCGGGACAATCAGCGGGGAGCTGTTTTTT
TRBV30	NA	NA	TRBJ1-1	CAWSRGPNTEAFF	TGTGCCTGGTCTCGTGGGCCGAACACTGAAGCTTTCTTT
TRBV5-4	TRBD1	NA	TRBJ2-7	CASSPRQGEVYEQYF	TGTGCCAGCAGCCCCCGACAGGGGGAGGTCTACGAGCAGTACTTC
TRBV29-1	NA	NA	TRBJ1-1	CSARNEGWTEAFF	TGCAGCGCCCGAAACGAGGGTTGGACTGAAGCTTTCTTT
TRBV20-1	TRBD2	NA	TRBJ2-7	CSAYSGGANEQYF	TGCAGTGCATATAGCGGGGGGGCCAACGAGCAGTACTTC
TRBV29-1	NA	NA	TRBJ1-5	CSVAGESSNQPQHF	TGCAGCGTTGCAGGGGAATCCAGCAATCAGCCCCAGCATTTT
TRBV5-1	TRBD1	NA	TRBJ2-1	CASSLDRALNEQFF	TGCGCCAGCAGCCTCGACAGGGCCCTCAATGAGCAGTTCTTC
TRBV14	TRBD1	once	TRBJ1-2	CASSIDGGTGGGYTF	TGTGCCAGCAGCATCGACGGGGGGACAGGGGGAGGCTACACCTTC
TRBV2	NA	NA	TRBJ2-5	CASSVKGETQYF	TGTGCCAGCAGTGTGAAGGGAGAGACCCAGTACTTC
TRBV9	NA	once	TRBJ2-7	CASSVTSQYSYEQYF	TGTGCCAGCAGTGTAACATCTCAATACTCCTACGAGCAGTACTTC
TRBV7-3	NA	NA	TRBJ1-3	CASSTRQGNTIYF	TGTGCCAGCAGCACCCGACAGGGAAACACCATATATTTT
TRBV3-1	NA	NA	TRBJ2-3	CASSYVVAAAPQYF	TGTGCCAGCAGCTACGTAGTAGCGGCCGCGCCGCAGTATTTT
TRBV6-6	NA	NA	TRBJ1-1	CASSYSIGSTEAFF	TGTGCCAGCAGTTATTCCATCGGGAGCACTGAAGCTTTCTTT
TRBV4-2	NA	NA	TRBJ1-4	CASSQGGEKLFF	TGTGCCAGCAGCCAAGGCGGGGAAAAACTGTTTTTT
TRBV19	TRBD1	once	TRBJ1-6	CASSFGGQGYNSPLHF	TGTGCCAGTAGCTTCGGGGGACAGGGGTATAATTCACCCCTCCACTTT
TRBV4-3	TRBD2	NA	TRBJ2-3	CASSPQAGGTDTQYF	TGCGCCAGCAGCCCCCAAGCGGGAGGCACAGATACGCAGTATTTT
TRBV20-1	NA	NA	TRBJ2-3	CSAWGLSGPTDTQYF	TGCAGTGCTTGGGGACTGTCAGGCCCCACAGATACGCAGTATTTT
TRBV25-1	TRBD1	NA	TRBJ1-2	CASFDRDRGFGYTF	TGTGCCAGTTTTGACCGGGACAGGGGCTTTGGCTACACCTTC
TRBV20-1	TRBD2	NA	TRBJ2-3	CSARDIQRGSTDTQYF	TGCAGTGCTAGAGATATACAGCGGGGTAGCACAGATACGCAGTATTTT
TRBV10-3	NA	NA	TRBJ2-7	CAIRAGNEQYF	TGTGCCATCAGGGCAGGGAACGAGCAGTACTTC
TRBV2	NA	NA	TRBJ2-5	CASVRGRMETQYF	TGTGCCAGCGTAAGGGGAAGGATGGAGACCCAGTACTTC
TRBV20-1	NA	NA	TRBJ2-5	CSPRMGETQYF	TGCAGTCCAAGGATGGGAGAGACCCAGTACTTC
TRBV5-1	NA	NA	TRBJ1-2	CASRPLQGLYGYTF	TGCGCCAGCAGACCATTACAGGGACTTTATGGCTACACCTTC
TRBV2	TRBD1	NA	TRBJ2-7	CAGGQGAYEQYF	TGTGCCGGCGGACAGGGAGCCTACGAGCAGTACTTC
TRBV13	NA	few	TRBJ2-7	CASSFGGGAYEQYF	TGTGCCAGCAGCTTTGGAGGAGGGGCCTACGAGCAGTACTTC
TRBV12-3/TRBV12-4	NA	NA	TRBJ1-2	CASKLTGSYGYTF	TGTGCCAGCAAATTAACAGGGTCCTATGGCTACACCTTC
TRBV2	TRBD1	NA	TRBJ2-1	CASRTGEDEQFF	TGTGCCAGCCGGACAGGGGAGGATGAGCAGTTCTTC
TRBV29-1	NA	NA	TRBJ1-2	CSVENRGYTF	TGCAGCGTTGAGAACCGAGGCTACACCTTC
TRBV29-1	TRBD1	NA	TRBJ1-1	CSVREGAAEAFF	TGCAGCGTGAGGGAGGGGGCTGCTGAAGCTTTCTTT
TRBV12-3/TRBV12-4	NA	NA	TRBJ2-3	CASSRVGQGFRDTQYF	TGTGCCAGCAGCCGCGTTGGGCAGGGGTTTCGAGATACGCAGTATTTT